This T cell receptor beta chain was found in a study of blood T cells in healthy people across ages. General observations from the study: A greater number of naive CD4+ cells and higher diversity distinguished long-lived donors from aged donors.

Worth noting for this clonotype: Its antigen is still unknown. An end of the junction differs from the germline gene, which may be a read error.

Per germline, CDR1 SEHNR and CDR2 FQNEAQ (reference sequence). The CDR3 sequence is 12 residues long. Together with a sample-barcoded 5' primer, a J-beta primer mix was included in a second PCR lasting about 6 to 12 cycles. Sequencing of every sample gave 2.5 million or more CDR3-containing paired-end reads. TCRdb reprocessed the 5' RACE reads via MiXCR and lists one record per CDR3 protein. The sample lists some 1.8 million distinct CDR3 sequences; approximately 40% were seen once. Sequencing was done on a sample of blood. The gene calls are TRBV7-9 and TRBJ2-3; D is perhaps TRBD2 (5 bases). The source is a human donor in good health. Here the CDR3 DNA reads TGTGCCAGCAGCTTGGGGTCGCGGACGGAGGATTTT. Translation gives CASSLGSRTEDF.